This passage covers 15 T cell receptor beta chains from one sample sequenced in a study of T cell changes during pregnancy in multiple sclerosis (dated by TCRdb to 2018 to 2020). The library relied on the immunoSEQ multiplex PCR assay. This immuneACCESS table, as held by TCRdb, lists in-frame sequences with V and J called but not all clones. Of the missing ones, under half trace to an unresolved V gene in checked studies; the others have no known cause. The sample includes some 80,000 clones, with approximately 95% observed a single time. Of the sample, 0.11% to 0.15% falls within the top ten clones. The specimen was CD4+ T cells from peripheral blood mononuclear cells, collected after pregnancy. These TCRs come from a female donor with multiple sclerosis, enrolled in a pregnancy study.

The chain uses TRBV9 and TRBJ2-7; D is undetermined. Germline values: CDR1 SGDLS, CDR2 YYNGEE. CDR3 length equals 15 residues. V was cut by 0 bases and J by 3 bases, with 13 bases left in between. The CDR3 region is CASSVELGFGYEQYF. The CDR3 bases are TGTGCCAGCAGCGTAGAGCTAGGATTTGGCTACGAGCAGTACTTC.

This clone appeared once. The chain carries TRBV11-2 and TRBJ2-7; 11 positions match TRBD2. The CDR3 consists of 16 residues. The J segment lost 6 bases and the V segment lost 1 base, leaving 8 bases of the junction unmatched. Germline V gene data show CDR1 as SGHAT and CDR2 as FQNNGV. The CDR3 coding sequence is TGTGCCAGCAGCTTAGTTAGCGGGAGGGTTCGGTCCGAGCAGTACTTC. The encoded protein is CASSLVSGRVRSEQYF.

This clone was seen only once. This chain links TRBV5-1 with TRBJ2-2, with D unclear. The germline CDR1 and CDR2 sequences are SGHRS and YFSETQ. V lost 5 bases to trimming and J lost 1 base, with 12 bases between them. The CDR3 is 15 residues long. CDR3 region: CASSSLPVNTGELFF. CDR3 nucleotide sequence: TGCGCCAGCAGTAGTCTCCCCGTGAACACCGGGGAGCTGTTTTTT.

V gene TRBV19 combines with J gene TRBJ2-2; TRBD1 is a possible D gene (6 bases). The CDR3 totals 15 residues. Germline loops: CDR1 LNHDA, CDR2 SQIVND (reference sequence). The ends were cut back, 6 bases at V and 7 bases at J, with 18 bases in the middle. Here the CDR3 DNA reads TGTGCCAGTAGACAGGGAAATATGCTAATCGGGGAGCTGTTTTTT. This encodes CASRQGNMLIGELFF.

The chain uses TRBV28 and TRBJ2-5; 8 positions agree with TRBD1. Losses at the gene ends were 4 bases for V and 4 bases for J; bases not matched to a gene: 2. Germline V gives CDR1 MDHEN, CDR2 SYDVKM. This CDR3 is 13 amino acids long. CDR3 coding DNA: TGTGCCAGCAGTTGGACAGGGAGAGAGACCCAGTACTTC. This encodes CASSWTGRETQYF.

The gene calls are TRBV5-1 and TRBJ2-7, with 9 positions matching TRBD2. J gave up 0 bases and V 2 bases, and 3 bases lay outside the gene matches. CDR3 length equals 15 residues. Germline V gives CDR1 SGHRS, CDR2 YFSETQ. CDR3 residues: CASSFLAGSSYEQYF. CDR3 sequence (DNA): TGCGCCAGCAGCTTCCTAGCGGGAAGCTCCTACGAGCAGTACTTC.

V gene TRBV5-6 combines with J gene TRBJ1-1; maybe TRBD1 (5 bases). Germline loops: CDR1 SGHDT, CDR2 YYEEEE. The CDR3 loop spans 15 amino acids. V shed 2 bases and J shed 4 bases, with 15 bases lying between them. CDR3 in amino acids: CASSFGDWGGTEAFF. The CDR3 bases are TGTGCCAGCAGCTTTGGGGATTGGGGGGGCACTGAAGCTTTCTTT.

This chain uses TRBV10-1 with TRBJ2-1, with TRBD2 matching 10 bases. CDR3 length: 18 amino acids. The V gene's germline CDR1 is WNHNN and CDR2 SYGVQD (reference sequence). The ends lost 4 bases at V and 0 bases at J; junction bases unmatched: 9. CDR3 region: CASSVIAGGPLSYNEQFF. For the CDR3, the DNA is TGCGCCAGCAGTGTTATAGCGGGAGGACCCCTCTCCTACAATGAGCAGTTCTTC.

The chain carries TRBV2 and TRBJ2-1, with 7 bases matching TRBD2. The ends lost 4 bases at V and 0 bases at J; junction bases unmatched: 6. The germline gives CDR1 SNHLY, CDR2 FYNNEI. This CDR3 has 16 amino acids. In DNA form, the CDR3 reads TGTGCCAGCAGTGGGGTCCTAGCGGCCTCCTACAATGAGCAGTTCTTC. This gives the protein CASSGVLAASYNEQFF.

The genes are TRBV28 and TRBJ1-1; 10 bases line up with TRBD1. Germline V gene data show CDR1 as MDHEN and CDR2 as SYDVKM. Losses at the gene ends were 3 bases for V and 11 bases for J; bases not matched to a gene: 9. This CDR3 spans 14 amino acids. This CDR3 reads CASSFPRGQGRAFF. DNA of the CDR3: TGTGCCAGCAGTTTCCCTCGGGGACAGGGGCGGGCTTTCTTT.

The chain links TRBV9 to TRBJ1-3; D not resolved. Germline V CDR1 and CDR2: SGDLS, YYNGEE. This CDR3 contains 15 residues. Trimming shortened V by 0 bases and J by 0 bases, and 7 bases separated the two germline ends. The CDR3 sequence: CASSVDQNSGNTIYF. The CDR3 region has the DNA TGTGCCAGCAGCGTAGATCAGAACTCTGGAAACACCATATATTTT.

The sample holds one count of this clone. This rearrangement joins TRBV18 to TRBJ2-5; TRBD2 matches at 13 bases. From germline, CDR1 is KGHSH and CDR2 LQKENI. The length of the CDR3 is 16 residues. V dropped 9 bases and J dropped 5; count of bases not matched to a gene: 12. CDR3 in amino acids: CASSLGTSGIRETQYF. The CDR3 region has the DNA TGTGCCAGTTCCTTGGGGACTAGCGGGATCAGGGAGACCCAGTACTTC. The variable domain in full, completed from reference TRBV18 and TRBJ2-5, reads NAGVMQNPRHLVRRRGQEARLRCSPMKGHSHVYWYRQLPEEGLKFMVYLQKENIIDESGMPKERFSAEFPKEGPSILRIQQVVRGDSAAYFCASSLGTSGIRETQYFGPGTRLLVL.

This clone was counted once. The rearrangement links TRBV25-1 to TRBJ2-5; tentatively, D is TRBD2 (5 bases). CDR1 and CDR2 from the germline V gene are MGHDK and SYGVNS. This CDR3 spans 15 amino acids. V lost 4 bases and J 2 bases, leaving 14 bases between the germline ends. The CDR3, as DNA: TGTGCCAGCAGTGGAGCGAGCGGCCAGCAAGAGACCCAGTACTTC. Translating it yields CASSGASGQQETQYF.

V is TRBV29-1 and J is TRBJ1-4; 7 bases line up with TRBD1. The length of the CDR3 is 12 residues. CDR1 and CDR2 (germline): SQVTM, ANQGSEA. V lost 7 bases, J lost 7 bases, and 6 bases stayed unmatched. The CDR3 loop is CSGGQFPEKLFF. For the CDR3, the DNA is TGCAGCGGGGGACAGTTCCCTGAAAAACTGTTTTTT.

This chain connects TRBV12-5 to TRBJ2-2; possibly TRBD2 for D (6 bases). CDR3 size: 16 residues. Per germline, CDR1 LGHNT and CDR2 FRNRAP. The germline V and J ends were trimmed by 1 base and 0 bases, with 9 bases remaining between them. CDR3 sequence reads: CASGLGGAANTGELFF. The CDR3 nucleotides read TGTGCTAGTGGTTTGGGCGGGGCGGCGAACACCGGGGAGCTGTTTTTT.